This TCR beta chain stems from a study of CD8+ T cells in alopecia areata. Study summary: Percent affected scalp area, the SALT score, rated treated patients' severity.

The treatment here: oral pan-JAK inhibitor, 5-10 mg twice daily. Samples from alopecia areata patients were lesional scalp punch biopsies and peripheral blood. This CDR3 spans 14 amino acids. With V trimmed by 2 bases and J by 9 bases, 6 bases remained unmatched. Per the germline V gene, CDR1 is LGHNA and CDR2 is YSLEER. General study points: The treated group had a single nonresponder, limiting CD8+ expansion-response conclusions.

This clone was picked up a small number of times. Its antigen is undetermined. cDNA serving as the sequencing template came from extracted, reverse transcribed RNA. The protocol was immunoSEQ multiplex PCR, while the TCRdb copy is restricted to in-frame clones and leaves out a portion. Of approximately 200,000 clones listed, more than 45% are singletons. The clonotype was recovered from a human donor with alopecia areata. This sequence joins TRBV4-3 and TRBJ2-3; 9 positions agree with TRBD2. Material: CD4+ T cells sorted from blood, obtained at week 24, from a patient treated with tofacitinib. The CDR3 nucleotides are TGCGCCAGCAGCCAATTAGCGGGAGCGGCGACGCAGTATTTT. This sequence encodes CASSQLAGAATQYF.